These 29 T cell receptor beta chains share one sample of origin, sequenced in a study of blood T cell repertoires in COVID-19. Assay used: immunoSEQ multiplex PCR; TCRdb lists only in-frame clones, some missing. This sample has around 290,000 clones, with approximately 93% found just once. The sample consisted of peripheral blood. The receptors were gathered from a woman aged 30 to 39 with COVID-19, enrolled during active disease.

The count of this clone is one. CDR3 DNA sequence: TGTGCCAGCAGTTACCTTAGCGGGAAGCAGTTCTTC. Amino acids: CASSYLSGKQFF. The chain couples TRBV27 to TRBJ2-1; TRBD2 aligns across 8 bases. This CDR3 comprises 12 residues. The V gene's germline CDR1 is MNHEY and CDR2 SMNVEV (reference sequence). The ends lost 4 bases at V and 11 bases at J; junction bases unmatched: 4.

The J gene is TRBJ2-7, the V gene TRBV28, with TRBD2 as a possible D gene (6 bases). Germline V gene lookup returns CDR1 MDHEN and CDR2 SYDVKM. The CDR3 runs to 14 residues. The V end lost 2 bases, the J end lost 2 bases, and 10 bases lay between the germline ends. The CDR3 nucleotides are TGTGCCAGCAGTTTAGGGGGACTCCCCTACGAGCAGTACTTC. Residues: CASSLGGLPYEQYF.

The chain combines TRBV9 with TRBJ2-1, with D perhaps TRBD2 (5 bases). This CDR3 is 15 amino acids long. Looked up from germline, CDR1 is SGDLS and CDR2 is YYNGEE. The ends were cut back, 4 bases at V and 2 bases at J, with 13 bases in the middle. The CDR3 spells CASSPGRGTYNEQFF. DNA of the CDR3: TGTGCCAGCAGCCCTGGACGGGGTACCTACAATGAGCAGTTCTTC.

V and J are TRBV19 and TRBJ2-7; 8 bases align to TRBD1. Trimming removed 4 bases from V and 3 bases from J; junction bases left unmatched: 11. The CDR3 covers 16 residues. Germline assignment: CDR1 LNHDA and CDR2 SQIVND (reference sequence). CDR3 in amino acids: CASSTTDRGRFYEQYF. Written as DNA, the CDR3 is TGTGCCAGTAGTACCACCGACAGGGGACGATTCTACGAGCAGTACTTC.

The J gene is TRBJ2-3, the V gene TRBV10-3; TRBD2 matches 7 bases. Germline loops: CDR1 ENHRY, CDR2 SYGVKD. CDR3 length: 13 amino acids. With 11 bases clipped from V and 2 bases from J, the junction kept 7 bases outside the gene matches. The CDR3 protein is CAATAGDTDTQYF. In nucleotides, the CDR3 is TGTGCCGCGACTGCGGGGGACACAGATACGCAGTATTTT.

The V call is TRBV5-6, the J call TRBJ1-1, with 8 positions matching TRBD1. The J segment lost 0 bases and the V segment lost 1 base, leaving 5 bases of the junction unmatched. CDR1 SGHDT and CDR2 YYEEEE come from the germline V gene. The CDR3 is 16 amino acids. The CDR3 DNA follows: TGTGCCAGCAGCTTGAGGACAGGGACCATGAACACTGAAGCTTTCTTT. It translates to CASSLRTGTMNTEAFF.

J is TRBJ2-7 and V is TRBV6-5; 7 nucleotides line up with TRBD2. The CDR3 sequence is 15 residues long. Germline V gene data show CDR1 as MNHEY and CDR2 as SVGAGI. The ends lost 6 bases at V and 3 bases at J; junction bases unmatched: 11. The CDR3 DNA follows: TGTGCCAGCAGAACGGGGGGAGTAGGGATCTACGAGCAGTACTTC. Protein product: CASRTGGVGIYEQYF.

This chain joins TRBV18 and TRBJ2-1; 11 bases fit TRBD2. Germline-derived CDR1 and CDR2 are KGHSH and LQKENI. The CDR3 loop spans 18 amino acids. V was clipped by 5 bases and J by 1 base; unmatched bases: 10. The CDR3 loop is CASSSTSTSGASYNEQFF. The CDR3 DNA is TGTGCCAGCTCATCCACCTCGACTAGCGGGGCTTCCTACAATGAGCAGTTCTTC. Combining the CDR3 with reference TRBV18 and TRBJ2-1 gives the whole variable domain NAGVMQNPRHLVRRRGQEARLRCSPMKGHSHVYWYRQLPEEGLKFMVYLQKENIIDESGMPKERFSAEFPKEGPSILRIQQVVRGDSAAYFCASSSTSTSGASYNEQFFGPGTRLTVL.

This sequence joins TRBV7-2 and TRBJ1-3, with 7 nucleotides matching TRBD1. The J segment lost 7 bases and the V segment lost 5 bases, leaving 11 bases of the junction unmatched. Germline-derived CDR1 and CDR2 are SGHTA and FQGNSA. The CDR3 runs to 15 residues. The CDR3 nucleotides read TGTGCCAGCAGCCCAATAGACAGGGTCCGGAACACCATATATTTT. As protein: CASSPIDRVRNTIYF.

The CDR3 region has the DNA TGCGCCAGCAGTGAGTCAAACCAGGGGGTATGGTACTACTATGGCTACACCTTC. Protein sequence: CASSESNQGVWYYYGYTF. The rearrangement joins TRBV10-1 to TRBJ1-2; 7 bases line up with TRBD1. The CDR3 sequence is 18 residues long. Trimming took 0 bases from V and 3 from J; bases not matched to a gene: 13. Germline CDR1 reads WNHNN; CDR2 reads SYGVQD (reference sequence).

This clone was picked up a small number of times. The chain couples TRBV19 to TRBJ1-3; 7 bases map to TRBD1. The CDR3 spans 15 residues. Trimming cost V 6 bases and J 2 bases; bases outside gene matches: 7. Germline CDR1 and CDR2: LNHDA and SQIVND (reference sequence). The CDR3 DNA follows: TGTGCCAGTAGCCACGACAGGGAACCTGGAAACACCATATATTTT. The encoded protein is CASSHDREPGNTIYF.

This clone came up a few times. CDR3 DNA: TGTGCCAGCAGTTTAAGGACAGGACTATTGAACACTGAAGCTTTCTTT. Protein sequence: CASSLRTGLLNTEAFF. The chain links TRBV28 to TRBJ1-1; TRBD1 matches 7 bases. Germline CDR1 is MDHEN and CDR2 is SYDVKM. The CDR3 consists of 16 residues. V was pared by 2 bases and J by 0 bases, with 6 bases of the junction left unmatched.

This chain connects TRBV28 to TRBJ1-5; D perhaps matches TRBD1 (5 bases). Germline V gene data show CDR1 as MDHEN and CDR2 as SYDVKM. V lost 7 bases and J lost 3, with 16 bases in between. The CDR3 consists of 15 residues. The DNA of the CDR3 is TGTGCCAGCACGGTAAGCGGGGCCTTCAATCAGCCCCAGCATTTT. Translation: CASTVSGAFNQPQHF. Together with reference TRBV28 and TRBJ1-5, the CDR3 gives the full variable domain: DVKVTQSSRYLVKRTGEKVFLECVQDMDHENMFWYRQDPGLGLRLIYFSYDVKMKEKGDIPEGYSVSREKKERFSLILESASTNQTSMYLCASTVSGAFNQPQHFGDGTRLSIL.

The chain uses TRBV9 and TRBJ1-2; maybe TRBD1 (6 bases). Germline CDR1 reads SGDLS; CDR2 reads YYNGEE. Trimming removed 4 bases at V and 7 bases at J, with 17 bases between. The CDR3 length is 14 residues. The CDR3 reads CASSSGVLSIGYTF. The DNA for the CDR3 is TGTGCCAGCAGCTCAGGGGTTCTGTCGATTGGCTACACCTTC.

The rearrangement links TRBV29-1 to TRBJ1-2; D is possibly TRBD1 (5 bases). The germline V and J ends were trimmed by 3 bases and 4 bases, with 12 bases remaining between them. The germline CDR1 and CDR2 sequences are SQVTM and ANQGSEA. The CDR3 runs to 13 residues. CDR3 in DNA: TGCAGCGTTGACGAAGGGGCCAGCTATGGCTACACCTTC. This translates into CSVDEGASYGYTF.

The V gene is TRBV30, the J gene TRBJ2-1; D may be TRBD1 (5 bases). Per germline, CDR1 GTSNPN and CDR2 SVGIG (reference sequence). This CDR3 has 14 residues. Deletions cut 5 bases from V and 2 bases from J, with 13 bases between. The chain's CDR3 is CAWQTASTYNEQFF. CDR3 sequence (DNA): TGTGCCTGGCAGACAGCCTCGACCTACAATGAGCAGTTCTTC.

CDR3 DNA sequence: TGTGCCAGCAGGCTGAAGTTCGGACAGGCGGTCACTGAAGCTTTCTTT. This sequence encodes CASRLKFGQAVTEAFF. The rearrangement joins TRBV5-5 to TRBJ1-1; TRBD1 matches at 7 bases. Germline V gives CDR1 SGHKS, CDR2 YYEKEE (reference sequence). The V gene end was trimmed by 5 bases and the J gene end by 4 bases; junction bases not matched to a gene: 14. The CDR3 totals 16 residues.

This clone was recorded once. This sequence joins TRBV12-5 and TRBJ2-1, with 11 bases identical to TRBD2. Looked up from germline, CDR1 is LGHNT and CDR2 is FRNRAP. V lost 1 base, J lost 8 bases, and 7 bases stayed unmatched. CDR3 length: 16 amino acids. The CDR3: CASGLGIAGGLDEQFF. The CDR3 bases are TGTGCTAGTGGTTTGGGTATAGCGGGAGGGTTAGATGAGCAGTTCTTC.

The chain carries TRBV13 and TRBJ2-1; 7 nucleotides match TRBD2. The ends lost 5 bases at V and 4 bases at J; junction bases unmatched: 2. The CDR3 is 13 amino acids. CDR1 PRHDT and CDR2 FYEKMQ come from the germline V gene (reference sequence). The CDR3 here is CASSISGYNEQFF. CDR3 sequence (DNA): TGTGCCAGCAGCATTAGCGGGTACAATGAGCAGTTCTTC.

The chain joins TRBV11-1 to TRBJ1-1; a weak D match, TRBD1 (5 bases). The CDR3 totals 15 residues. Trimming removed 0 bases from V and 8 bases from J, with 16 bases in between. Per germline, CDR1 SGHAT and CDR2 FQDESV (reference sequence). CDR3 sequence: CASSLATAGLSEAFF. The CDR3 nucleotides are TGTGCCAGCAGCTTAGCGACGGCAGGGTTATCGGAAGCTTTCTTT.

The CDR3 spells CASSKIRGRGNTEAFF. CDR3 DNA: TGTGCCAGCAGCAAAATTAGGGGGCGCGGGAACACTGAAGCTTTCTTT. The chain recombines TRBV21-1 with TRBJ1-1; the D segment call TRBD1 is taken from the table without a DNA check. TRBV21-1 is described as a pseudogene. This CDR3 is 16 amino acids long.

The chain couples TRBV12-3 or TRBV12-4 to TRBJ1-1, with D unclear. CDR3 length: 13 amino acids. V lost 4 bases and J lost 2, with 8 bases in between. The CDR3 loop is CASSSSGNTEAFF. In nucleotides, the CDR3 is TGTGCCAGCAGTTCATCAGGAAACACTGAAGCTTTCTTT.

This CDR3 reads CASSPWRSADTQYF. CDR3 nucleotide sequence: TGTGCCAGCAGCCCCTGGAGGTCCGCGGATACGCAGTATTTT. This rearrangement joins TRBV28 to TRBJ2-3; possibly TRBD2 for D (5 bases). This CDR3 comprises 14 residues. The germline V and J ends were trimmed by 6 bases and 6 bases, with 16 bases remaining between them. CDR1 is MDHEN and CDR2 is SYDVKM in the germline V gene. Supplemented by reference TRBV28 and TRBJ2-3, the full variable domain reads DVKVTQSSRYLVKRTGEKVFLECVQDMDHENMFWYRQDPGLGLRLIYFSYDVKMKEKGDIPEGYSVSREKKERFSLILESASTNQTSMYLCASSPWRSADTQYFGPGTRLTVL.

In this sample, this clone turned up a few times. The chain couples TRBV5-6 to TRBJ2-3, with D unclear. V was cut by 5 bases and J by 1 base, with 5 bases left in between. CDR3 length equals 12 residues. Germline V lookup: CDR1 SGHDT, CDR2 YYEEEE. The CDR3 DNA is TGTGCCAGCAGGTATCGCACAGATACGCAGTATTTT. Translating gives CASRYRTDTQYF.

The chain combines TRBV18 with TRBJ1-3, with D hard to call. The CDR3 consists of 15 residues. The ends were cut back, 0 bases at V and 1 base at J, with 7 bases in the middle. Germline loops: CDR1 KGHSH, CDR2 LQKENI. The CDR3: CASSPPFGSGNTIYF. The CDR3 region has the DNA TGTGCCAGCTCACCACCGTTCGGGTCTGGAAACACCATATATTTT.

The rearrangement joins TRBV19 to TRBJ2-7, with 9 bases matching TRBD2. After removal of 3 bases from V and 2 bases from J, the junction contained 5 bases not matched to a gene. The CDR3 runs 15 residues. CDR1 is LNHDA and CDR2 is SQIVND in the germline V gene (reference sequence). CDR3 sequence: CASSIGGRAPYEQYF. In DNA, the CDR3 is TGTGCCAGTAGTATCGGCGGGAGGGCCCCCTACGAGCAGTACTTC.

The V gene is TRBV24-1, the J gene TRBJ1-2; D gene unclear. This CDR3 is built from 13 residues. Germline CDR1 is KGHDR and CDR2 is SFDVKD. The ends were cut back, 2 bases at V and 4 bases at J, with 7 bases in the middle. The DNA of the CDR3 is TGTGCCACCAGTGATTACAATGGCTATGGCTACACCTTC. Its translation: CATSDYNGYGYTF.

The chain uses TRBV18 and TRBJ1-1; D ambiguous. Germline CDR1 reads KGHSH; CDR2 reads LQKENI. The CDR3 is 15 amino acids. Trimming took 3 bases from V and 1 from J, leaving 12 bases between them. This CDR3 is CASSPSGVENTEAFF. CDR3 bases: TGTGCCAGCTCACCGTCCGGGGTGGAGAACACTGAAGCTTTCTTT.

Only a few counts were recorded for this clone. The chain uses TRBV7-9 and TRBJ2-7; the match to TRBD1 covers 7 bases. After removal of 1 base from V and 2 bases from J, the junction contained 5 bases not matched to a gene. Germline V gives CDR1 SEHNR, CDR2 FQNEAQ (reference sequence). This CDR3 region has 15 residues. The CDR3 DNA is TGTGCCAGCAGCTTAGATTCCGGGACAGCCTACGAGCAGTACTTC. Protein: CASSLDSGTAYEQYF.